These 11 T cell receptor beta chains share one sample of origin, sequenced in a study of shared clonotypes between healthy human individuals. TCRdb's table, derived via immunoSEQ multiplex PCR, lists solely in-frame clones and lacks some. This sample has about 120,000 clones, with over 65% found just once. The material sequenced was memory CD8+ T cells sorted from blood. Subset noted: CD45RO+ cells pooled with CCR7-negative TemRA cells. These receptor sequences come from a woman aged 25-40 years in good health.

The chain combines TRBV4-1 with TRBJ2-5, with 13 bases fitting TRBD2. The end of the DNA aligns better with TRBJ2-7, so the J call may be wrong. Germline loops: CDR1 MGHRA, CDR2 YSYEKL. The CDR3 is 15 amino acids. The CDR3 region is CASSLGLAGNYEQYF. CDR3 bases: TGCGCCAGCAGCCTGGGACTAGCGGGGAACTACGAGCAGTACTTC.

The chain couples TRBV19 to TRBJ2-7; 9 bases fit TRBD1. This CDR3 spans 15 amino acids. Trimming took 10 bases from V and 4 from J; bases not matched to a gene: 14. Germline V gene lookup returns CDR1 LNHDA and CDR2 SQIVND (reference sequence). CDR3 residues: CATSGRGQGKYEQYF. The DNA of the CDR3 is TGTGCCACCTCCGGTAGGGGACAGGGTAAATACGAGCAGTACTTC.

Remarks on this clone: A far larger clone lies a single base away; this is likely a read error. The CDR3 does not end in the conserved phenylalanine or tryptophan, so this is likely a read error. The gene calls are TRBV11-2 and TRBJ2-7; D gene uncertain. V was trimmed by 5 bases and J by 0 bases, leaving 17 bases between them. Germline V gene sequence: CDR1 SGHAT, CDR2 FQNNGV. This CDR3 is built from 16 residues. CDR3 protein: CASSQDLGKGSYEQYL. CDR3 bases: TGTGCCAGCAGCCAAGATCTGGGGAAGGGCTCCTACGAGCAGTACCTC.

Comment on this clone: At the DNA level, this CDR3 is encoded by other sequences in the same sample as well. The chain recombines TRBV6-1 with TRBJ2-1; no reliable D call. Germline loops: CDR1 MNHNS, CDR2 SASEGT. The CDR3 totals 12 residues. Trimming removed 3 bases from V and 6 bases from J, with 6 bases in between. CDR3 residues: CASSDPGNEQFF. For the CDR3, the DNA is TGTGCCAGCAGTGATCCAGGCAATGAGCAGTTCTTC.

This chain uses TRBV28 with TRBJ2-7, with no clear D. V was clipped by 2 bases and J by 3 bases, with 8 bases between them. There are 13 residues in the CDR3. In germline, CDR1 is MDHEN, CDR2 SYDVKM. In DNA, the CDR3 is TGTGCCAGCAGTTTACTGCCAGACTACGAGCAGTACTTC. Amino acids: CASSLLPDYEQYF. Variable domain in full (rest from reference TRBV28 and TRBJ2-7): DVKVTQSSRYLVKRTGEKVFLECVQDMDHENMFWYRQDPGLGLRLIYFSYDVKMKEKGDIPEGYSVSREKKERFSLILESASTNQTSMYLCASSLLPDYEQYFGPGTRLTVT.

The rearrangement joins TRBV6-6 to TRBJ1-2; TRBD1 might be the D (6 bases). V was trimmed by 3 bases and J by 6 bases, leaving 17 bases between them. Germline V gives CDR1 MNHNY, CDR2 SVGAGI (reference sequence). The CDR3 totals 15 residues. CDR3 sequence: CASSYAPGVEDGYTF. In nucleotides, the CDR3 is TGTGCCAGCAGTTATGCACCAGGGGTGGAGGATGGCTACACCTTC.

The CDR3 region is CASSLAGATEAFF. CDR3 sequence (DNA): TGCGCCAGCAGCTTGGCCGGGGCCACTGAAGCTTTCTTT. The rearrangement uses TRBV5-1 and TRBJ1-1, with D maybe TRBD1 (5 bases). This CDR3 is built from 13 residues. Per the germline V gene, CDR1 is SGHRS and CDR2 is YFSETQ. Trimming left V 0 bases short and J 4 bases short, with 7 bases between.

This clone was recorded a few times. V gene TRBV28 combines with J gene TRBJ1-5; the match to TRBD1 covers 10 bases. The ends lost 6 bases at V and 4 bases at J; junction bases unmatched: 15. From germline, CDR1 is MDHEN and CDR2 SYDVKM. The CDR3 contains 18 residues. CDR3 loop: CASRSTGTGERGNQPQHF. The CDR3 bases are TGTGCCAGCAGGTCTACCGGGACAGGGGAGCGGGGTAATCAGCCCCAGCATTTT.

This sequence joins TRBV14 and TRBJ1-3; D gene ambiguous. The germline V gene encodes CDR1 SGHDN and CDR2 FVKESK. The CDR3 has 16 residues. V lost 2 bases, J lost 7 bases, and 18 bases lay in between. This chain's CDR3 is CASSQRGGSLRNTIYF. Here the CDR3 DNA reads TGTGCCAGCAGCCAACGGGGAGGGAGCCTGCGGAACACCATATATTTT.

The rearrangement joins TRBV7-6 to TRBJ2-5, with D possibly being TRBD2 (5 bases). Germline CDR1 reads SGHVS; CDR2 reads FNYEAQ. V shed 5 bases and J shed 2 bases, with 12 bases lying between them. This CDR3 region has 14 residues. The CDR3 DNA is TGTGCCAGCAGCAATACGGGGAGACAAGAGACCCAGTACTTC. Protein sequence: CASSNTGRQETQYF.

The J gene is TRBJ1-5, the V gene TRBV6-6, with 8 bases aligning to TRBD1. Germline values: CDR1 MNHNY, CDR2 SVGAGI (reference sequence). After removal of 4 bases from V and 6 bases from J, the junction contained 5 bases not matched to a gene. The CDR3 runs 14 residues. CDR3 nucleotides: TGTGCCAGCAGTTCGACAGGGGAGGGTCAGCCCCAGCATTTT. It codes for CASSSTGEGQPQHF.